The 32 T cell receptor beta chains presented below share a single source sample, sequenced in a study of T cells in localized non-small cell lung cancer. Measured with immunoSEQ multiplex PCR; TCRdb has only the in-frame clones, and not every one. The table lists 72,000 or so clones, about four fifths of them singletons. Sequenced here: peripheral blood, sampled before any cancer treatment. Receptor source: a female donor older than 55 with stage I lung adenocarcinoma.

The chain carries TRBV2 and TRBJ1-5; D is unresolved. V lost 5 bases, J lost 0 bases, and 11 bases lay in between. This CDR3 spans 15 amino acids. Germline loops: CDR1 SNHLY, CDR2 FYNNEI. The CDR3 DNA is TGTGCCAGCAGTCCATCCGGGGATAGCAATCAGCCCCAGCATTTT. This sequence encodes CASSPSGDSNQPQHF.

This sequence joins TRBV27 and TRBJ1-5, with a tentative D call TRBD1 (6 bases). Germline lookup yields CDR1 MNHEY and CDR2 SMNVEV (reference sequence). CDR3 length: 17 amino acids. The V and J ends lost 2 bases and 10 bases respectively, with 24 bases between them. This chain's CDR3 is CASSLAVDSLRYGPQHF. The CDR3 DNA reads TGTGCCAGCAGTTTAGCCGTGGACAGCCTACGTTATGGCCCCCAGCATTTT.

Regarding this clone: The sample has other DNA sequences that encode this CDR3 too. The gene calls are TRBV6-5 and TRBJ2-7; D is uncertain. Germline CDR1 is MNHEY and CDR2 is SVGAGI. V lost 7 bases, J lost 0 bases, and 4 bases lay in between. The CDR3 runs 11 residues. The CDR3 reads CASKDSYEQYF. The CDR3 nucleotides are TGTGCCAGCAAGGACTCCTACGAGCAGTACTTC.

This clone was counted once. The sample contains more than one DNA sequence encoding this CDR3. The chain has TRBV6-6 and TRBJ2-7, with D perhaps matching TRBD2 (6 bases). The CDR3 is made up of 13 amino acids. Per the germline V gene, CDR1 is MNHNY and CDR2 is SVGAGI (reference sequence). The V end was cut by 5 bases, the J end by 3 bases, with 11 bases between. The CDR3 loop is CASSRGAGYEQYF. The CDR3 region has the DNA TGTGCCAGCAGTCGTGGAGCGGGCTACGAGCAGTACTTC.

The V call is TRBV28, the J call TRBJ1-5; 9 bases line up with TRBD1. Germline V gene sequence: CDR1 MDHEN, CDR2 SYDVKM. V lost 5 bases, J lost 4 bases, and 9 bases stayed unmatched. The CDR3 extends over 16 amino acids. CDR3 residues: CASSLNRGRRNQPQHF. For the CDR3, the DNA is TGTGCCAGCAGTCTGAACAGGGGGCGTCGTAATCAGCCCCAGCATTTT.

Here the CDR3 DNA reads TGTGCCAGCACCTCTTCGGACCCCCCGGACTACACCTTC. The encoded protein is CASTSSDPPDYTF. The V call is TRBV28, the J call TRBJ1-2; D uncertain. Trimming left V 7 bases short and J 10 bases short, with 19 bases between. The length of the CDR3 is 13 residues. Germline V lookup: CDR1 MDHEN, CDR2 SYDVKM.

The V call is TRBV5-6, the J call TRBJ1-2, with D possibly TRBD1 on 5 matching bases. The CDR3 extends over 15 amino acids. Germline V gene lookup returns CDR1 SGHDT and CDR2 YYEEEE. Trimming took off 4 bases at V and 4 bases at J, with 17 bases between the two ends. The CDR3 here is CASSTRGADLYGYTF. CDR3 bases: TGTGCCAGCAGCACACGCGGGGCCGATCTCTATGGCTACACCTTC.

The J gene is TRBJ1-2, the V gene TRBV30; perhaps TRBD1 as D (5 bases). The germline gives CDR1 GTSNPN, CDR2 SVGIG (reference sequence). Trimming took 8 bases from V and 4 from J, leaving 23 bases between them. The CDR3 covers 15 residues. The CDR3 loop reads CARTSDGQRTYGYTF. The CDR3 DNA sequence: TGTGCCCGTACTTCTGACGGACAAAGAACCTATGGCTACACCTTC.

This chain joins TRBV19 and TRBJ2-7; no firm D call. Deletions cut 3 bases from V and 6 bases from J, with 12 bases between. The CDR3 loop spans 13 amino acids. CDR1 and CDR2 (germline): LNHDA, SQIVND (reference sequence). In DNA form, the CDR3 reads TGTGCCAGTAGTATCACGAGGACGACCGAGCAGTACTTC. Translating it yields CASSITRTTEQYF.

The chain uses TRBV4-2 and TRBJ2-1, with D uncertain. The CDR3 loop spans 14 amino acids. From germline, CDR1 is LGHNA and CDR2 YNFKEQ. Trimming took off 6 bases at V and 9 bases at J, with 18 bases between the two ends. The CDR3, as DNA: TGTGCCAGCAGTCGCCCAGCTACGATCGCTGAGCAGTTCTTC. Amino acids: CASSRPATIAEQFF.

This chain links TRBV12-5 with TRBJ2-7; weak D call: TRBD2 (6 bases). The CDR3 length is 16 residues. V dropped 2 bases and J dropped 4 bases, with 18 bases sitting between them. Germline V CDR1 and CDR2: LGHNT, FRNRAP. CDR3 sequence reads: CASGLSPGLREYEQYF. In DNA form, the CDR3 reads TGTGCTAGTGGTTTGTCACCGGGACTCCGAGAGTACGAGCAGTACTTC.

The rearrangement uses TRBV29-1 and TRBJ2-3; 13 bases map to TRBD2. Losses at the gene ends were 7 bases for V and 5 bases for J; bases not matched to a gene: 9. The CDR3 loop spans 15 amino acids. Germline V gene sequence: CDR1 SQVTM, CDR2 ANQGSEA. CDR3 protein: CSANRLAGGLDTQYF. For the CDR3, the DNA is TGCAGCGCCAATAGACTAGCGGGGGGTCTAGATACGCAGTATTTT.

This chain connects TRBV7-2 to TRBJ2-1; D may match TRBD1 or TRBD2 (5 bases each). The CDR3 has 12 amino acids. Germline loops: CDR1 SGHTA, CDR2 FQGNSA. V was clipped by 7 bases and J by 8 bases, with 12 bases between them. DNA of the CDR3: TGTGCCAGCACCCCGTGGGGGTATGAGCAGTTCTTC. Protein: CASTPWGYEQFF.

This chain's CDR3 is CASSPGTGGFAYEQYF. CDR3 DNA sequence: TGTGCCAGCAGCCCAGGGACAGGGGGCTTCGCCTACGAGCAGTACTTC. The rearrangement links TRBV16 to TRBJ2-7; 12 positions match TRBD1. This CDR3 spans 16 amino acids. J gave up 2 bases and V 4 bases, and 6 bases lay outside the gene matches. The V gene's germline CDR1 is KGHSY and CDR2 FQNENV.

V usage is TRBV5-8 and J usage is TRBJ1-1; weak D call: TRBD1 (6 bases). The V gene lost 4 bases and the J gene lost 10 bases, with 14 bases spanning the gap. The germline CDR1 and CDR2 sequences are SGHTS and YDEGEE. The CDR3 consists of 12 residues. CDR3 DNA sequence: TGTGCCAGCAGCCCGGGGTACAGGGTAGCTTTCTTT. This sequence encodes CASSPGYRVAFF.

The chain combines TRBV30 with TRBJ2-4, with a possible D match to TRBD1 (6 bases). The CDR3 loop spans 16 amino acids. Germline CDR1 and CDR2: GTSNPN and SVGIG (reference sequence). V shed 0 bases and J shed 6 bases, with 18 bases lying between them. The CDR3 here is CAWSVGGGYGVNIQYF. The CDR3, as DNA: TGTGCCTGGAGTGTAGGGGGTGGATATGGAGTAAACATTCAGTACTTC. The whole variable domain, remainder taken from reference TRBV30 and TRBJ2-4, is SQTIHQWPATLVQPVGSPLSLECTVEGTSNPNLYWYRQAAGRGLQLLFYSVGIGQISSEVPQNLSASRPQDRQFILSSKKLLLSDSGFYLCAWSVGGGYGVNIQYFGAGTRLSVL.

This clone has more than one count but fewer than ten. DNA for the CDR3: TGCGCCAGCAGCCGAGGGGACAGCTTGAACACTGAAGCTTTCTTT. Translating it yields CASSRGDSLNTEAFF. The chain combines TRBV4-1 with TRBJ1-1, with 7 bases aligning to TRBD1. Trimming took 4 bases from V and 0 from J; bases not matched to a gene: 5. Germline CDR1 is MGHRA and CDR2 is YSYEKL. This CDR3 has 15 residues.

The gene calls are TRBV9 and TRBJ2-3, with unresolved D. CDR3 size: 15 residues. Germline V gene data show CDR1 as SGDLS and CDR2 as YYNGEE. Trimming removed 1 base from V and 0 bases from J, with 9 bases in between. The CDR3 sequence: CASSVTGASTDTQYF. CDR3 bases: TGTGCCAGCAGCGTAACCGGAGCTAGCACAGATACGCAGTATTTT.

About this clone: Relative to the germline gene, one junction end is altered; a read error may explain this. This chain connects TRBV28 to TRBJ2-1; 7 nucleotides align to TRBD2. The CDR3 consists of 12 residues. Germline lookup yields CDR1 MDHEN and CDR2 SYDVKM. CDR3 loop: CASSLTQRDPVF. DNA of the CDR3: TGTGCCAGCAGTCTTACTCAGCGGGACCCAGTCTTC. Together with reference TRBV28 and TRBJ2-1, the CDR3 gives the full variable domain: DVKVTQSSRYLVKRTGEKVFLECVQDMDHENMFWYRQDPGLGLRLIYFSYDVKMKEKGDIPEGYSVSREKKERFSLILESASTNQTSMYLCASSLTQRDPVFGPGTRLTVL.

CDR3 sequence reads: CASSVGGNSYNEQFF. CDR3 bases: TGTGCCAGCAGCGTAGGCGGGAACTCCTACAATGAGCAGTTCTTC. The chain carries TRBV9 and TRBJ2-1; possible D gene TRBD2, 6 bases. This CDR3 comprises 15 residues. The germline V gene encodes CDR1 SGDLS and CDR2 YYNGEE. Deletions cut 0 bases from V and 0 bases from J, with 7 bases between.

The chain is built from TRBV6-1 and TRBJ1-2, with D possibly being TRBD1 (6 bases). The V gene lost 6 bases and the J gene lost 2 bases, with 10 bases spanning the gap. The CDR3 extends over 13 amino acids. Germline V gene lookup returns CDR1 MNHNS and CDR2 SASEGT. The CDR3, as DNA: TGTGCCAGCAGCCCCACAGGGAACTATGGCTACACCTTC. As protein: CASSPTGNYGYTF.

This clone was observed a single time. CDR3: CASSLTGDTEAFF. DNA of the CDR3: TGTGCCAGCAGCCTTACAGGGGACACTGAAGCTTTCTTT. V usage is TRBV6-4 and J usage is TRBJ1-1; 7 positions agree with TRBD1. V dropped 6 bases and J dropped 3; count of bases not matched to a gene: 4. The CDR3 runs 13 residues. Germline lookup yields CDR1 MRHNA and CDR2 SNTAGT.

The rearrangement links TRBV5-1 to TRBJ1-4, with TRBD1 identical over 8 bases. CDR1 SGHRS and CDR2 YFSETQ come from the germline V gene. The CDR3 loop spans 14 amino acids. V lost 5 bases to trimming and J lost 8 bases; unmatched junction nucleotides: 8. DNA for the CDR3: TGCGCCAGCAGAAATGGACAGGGTGAGGAAAAACTGTTTTTT. It codes for CASRNGQGEEKLFF.

The chain uses TRBV6-1 and TRBJ1-1, with D maybe TRBD1 (5 bases). CDR1 MNHNS and CDR2 SASEGT come from the germline V gene. The CDR3 has 15 residues. The V end was cut by 6 bases, the J end by 1 base, with 15 bases between. This chain's CDR3 is CASSATGVGNTEAFF. The CDR3 nucleotides are TGTGCCAGCAGCGCCACGGGGGTGGGGAACACTGAAGCTTTCTTT.

V is TRBV9 and J is TRBJ2-3; D remains ambiguous. The CDR3 extends over 12 amino acids. Looked up from germline, CDR1 is SGDLS and CDR2 is YYNGEE. Deletions cut 4 bases from V and 4 bases from J, with 7 bases between. CDR3 nucleotides: TGTGCCAGCAGCTTAGTGTCAGATACGCAGTATTTT. Translating it yields CASSLVSDTQYF.

The chain links TRBV12-2 to TRBJ1-2; the D call of TRBD1 is as the table states it, not checked on the DNA. TRBV12-2 is shown as a pseudogene. This CDR3 has 16 residues. The CDR3 loop is CASRLHQGGGNYGYTF. In DNA form, the CDR3 reads TGTGCAAGTCGCTTACATCAGGGGGGCGGCAACTATGGCTACACCTTC.

This chain joins TRBV30 and TRBJ2-5, with 8 bases that match TRBD2. The CDR3 covers 14 residues. CDR1 is GTSNPN, CDR2 SVGIG, per germline (reference sequence). After removal of 0 bases from V and 4 bases from J, the junction contained 4 bases not matched to a gene. The CDR3 sequence: CAWSVPGGGETQYF. The CDR3 bases are TGTGCCTGGAGTGTACCGGGGGGGGGAGAGACCCAGTACTTC. The full variable domain, rest sourced from reference TRBV30 and TRBJ2-5, is SQTIHQWPATLVQPVGSPLSLECTVEGTSNPNLYWYRQAAGRGLQLLFYSVGIGQISSEVPQNLSASRPQDRQFILSSKKLLLSDSGFYLCAWSVPGGGETQYFGPGTRLLVL.

The chain has TRBV6-1 and TRBJ2-5, with a tentative D call TRBD2 (6 bases). Germline lookup yields CDR1 MNHNS and CDR2 SASEGT. V was clipped by 6 bases and J by 5 bases, with 13 bases between them. This CDR3 comprises 13 residues. The CDR3 spells CASRKTGVETQYF. The CDR3 DNA reads as TGTGCCAGCAGAAAGACGGGGGTGGAGACCCAGTACTTC.

V is TRBV11-2 and J is TRBJ1-2; tentative D call: TRBD1 (6 bases). V lost 0 bases and J 4 bases, leaving 9 bases between the germline ends. The CDR3 runs 14 residues. Germline CDR1 SGHAT, CDR2 FQNNGV. The CDR3 DNA reads TGTGCCAGCAGCTTAGATCAGGGGAGCTATGGCTACACCTTC. Its protein is CASSLDQGSYGYTF.

This chain uses TRBV11-3 with TRBJ2-5; 8 nucleotides match TRBD1. This CDR3 contains 14 residues. Germline V gene data show CDR1 as SGHNT and CDR2 as YENEEA. J was trimmed by 2 bases and V by 5 bases; bases with no gene match: 4. The CDR3 nucleotides read TGTGCCAGCAGCCGGAGACAGGGGCAAGAGACCCAGTACTTC. It codes for CASSRRQGQETQYF.

This clone was detected a few times. The CDR3 DNA is TGTGCCAGCAGTCCCCCCGGGGAATCCTATGGCTACACCTTC. This encodes CASSPPGESYGYTF. This chain joins TRBV7-9 and TRBJ1-2; D is unclear. V lost 6 bases, J lost 4 bases, and 15 bases lay in between. This CDR3 comprises 14 residues. CDR1 and CDR2 (germline): SEHNR, FQNEAQ (reference sequence).

CDR3 sequence: CATSREGGSLLPQHF. CDR3 in DNA: TGTGCCACCAGCAGAGAAGGAGGGTCCCTTTTGCCCCAGCATTTT. J is TRBJ1-5 and V is TRBV15; no definite D call. The CDR3 runs 15 residues. Germline assignment: CDR1 LNHNV and CDR2 YYDKDF (reference sequence). V lost 0 bases, J lost 9 bases, and 15 bases lay in between.